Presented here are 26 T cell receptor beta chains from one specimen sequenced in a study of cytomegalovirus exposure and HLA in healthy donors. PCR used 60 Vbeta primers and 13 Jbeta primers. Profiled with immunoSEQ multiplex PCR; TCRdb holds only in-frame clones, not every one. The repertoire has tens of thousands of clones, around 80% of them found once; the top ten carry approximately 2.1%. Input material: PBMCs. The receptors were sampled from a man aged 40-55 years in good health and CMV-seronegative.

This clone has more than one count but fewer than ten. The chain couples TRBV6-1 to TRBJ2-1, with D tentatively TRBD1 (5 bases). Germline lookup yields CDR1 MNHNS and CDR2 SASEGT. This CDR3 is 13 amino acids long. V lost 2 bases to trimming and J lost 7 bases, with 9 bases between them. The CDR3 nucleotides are TGTGCCAGCAGTGAAAGACAGTTAAATGAGCAGTTCTTC. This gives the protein CASSERQLNEQFF.

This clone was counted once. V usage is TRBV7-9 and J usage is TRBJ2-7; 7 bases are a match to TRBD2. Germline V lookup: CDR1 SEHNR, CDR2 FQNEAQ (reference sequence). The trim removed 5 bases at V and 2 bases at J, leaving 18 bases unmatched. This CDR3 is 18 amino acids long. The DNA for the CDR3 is TGTGCCAGCAGCGATAGTACATTCAGCGGGAAGACCACCTACGAGCAGTACTTC. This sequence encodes CASSDSTFSGKTTYEQYF.

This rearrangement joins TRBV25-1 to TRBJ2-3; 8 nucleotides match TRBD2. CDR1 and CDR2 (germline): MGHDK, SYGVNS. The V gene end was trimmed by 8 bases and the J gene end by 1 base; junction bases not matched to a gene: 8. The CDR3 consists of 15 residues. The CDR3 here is CASGKTSGGTDTQYF. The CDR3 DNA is TGTGCCAGCGGAAAAACTAGCGGAGGCACAGATACGCAGTATTTT.

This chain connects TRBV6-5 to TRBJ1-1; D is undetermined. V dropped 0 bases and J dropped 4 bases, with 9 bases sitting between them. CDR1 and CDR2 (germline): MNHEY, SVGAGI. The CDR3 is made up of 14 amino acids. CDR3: CASSYSPTTTEAFF. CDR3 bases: TGTGCCAGCAGTTACTCGCCCACTACCACTGAAGCTTTCTTT.

The CDR3 region has the DNA TGTGCCAGCAGTCCCCGGACAGGGCCCTACGAGCAGTACTTC. Its protein is CASSPRTGPYEQYF. The gene calls are TRBV6-1 and TRBJ2-7; 8 bases fit TRBD1. The trim removed 5 bases at V and 2 bases at J, leaving 5 bases unmatched. In germline, CDR1 is MNHNS, CDR2 SASEGT. The CDR3 is made up of 14 amino acids.

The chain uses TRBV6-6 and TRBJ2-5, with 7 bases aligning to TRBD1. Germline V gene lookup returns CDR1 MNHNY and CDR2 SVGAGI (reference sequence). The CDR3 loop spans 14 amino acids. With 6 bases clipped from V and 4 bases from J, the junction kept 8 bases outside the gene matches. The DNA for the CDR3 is TGTGCCAGCAGACTATACCGGGACAGAGAGACCCAGTACTTC. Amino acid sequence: CASRLYRDRETQYF.

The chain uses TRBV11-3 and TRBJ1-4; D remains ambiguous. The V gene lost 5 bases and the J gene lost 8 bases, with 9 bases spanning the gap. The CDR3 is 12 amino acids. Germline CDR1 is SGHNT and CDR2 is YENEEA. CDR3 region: CASSTDEEKLFF. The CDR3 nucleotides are TGTGCCAGCAGCACAGATGAAGAAAAACTGTTTTTT.

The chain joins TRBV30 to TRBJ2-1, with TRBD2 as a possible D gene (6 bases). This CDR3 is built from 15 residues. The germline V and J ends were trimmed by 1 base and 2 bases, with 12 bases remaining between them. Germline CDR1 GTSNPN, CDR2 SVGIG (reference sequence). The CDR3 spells CAWSEWLAPYNEQFF. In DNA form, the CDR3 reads TGTGCCTGGAGTGAATGGCTAGCGCCCTACAATGAGCAGTTCTTC.

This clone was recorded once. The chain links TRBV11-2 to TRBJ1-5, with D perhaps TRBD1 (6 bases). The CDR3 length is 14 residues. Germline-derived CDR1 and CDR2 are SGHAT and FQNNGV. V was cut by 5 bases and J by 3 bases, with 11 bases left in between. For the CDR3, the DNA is TGTGCCAGCAGCCAAGGACAGTTCAATCAGCCCCAGCATTTT. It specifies CASSQGQFNQPQHF.

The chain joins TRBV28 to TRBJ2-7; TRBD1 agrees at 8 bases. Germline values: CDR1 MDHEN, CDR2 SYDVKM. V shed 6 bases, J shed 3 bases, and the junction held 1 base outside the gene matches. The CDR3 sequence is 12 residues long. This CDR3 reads CASRGQGYEQYF. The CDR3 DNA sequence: TGTGCCAGCAGAGGACAGGGCTACGAGCAGTACTTC.

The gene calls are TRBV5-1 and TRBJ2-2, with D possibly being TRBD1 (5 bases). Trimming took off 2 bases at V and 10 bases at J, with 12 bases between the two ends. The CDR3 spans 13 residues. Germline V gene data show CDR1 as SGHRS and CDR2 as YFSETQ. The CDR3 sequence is CASSFKSREELFF. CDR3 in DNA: TGCGCCAGCAGCTTTAAATCCAGGGAGGAGCTGTTTTTT.

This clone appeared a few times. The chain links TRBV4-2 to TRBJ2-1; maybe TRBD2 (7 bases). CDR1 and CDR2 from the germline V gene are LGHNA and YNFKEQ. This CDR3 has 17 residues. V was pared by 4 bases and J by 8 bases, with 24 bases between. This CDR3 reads CASSPRGAGIEAHEQFF. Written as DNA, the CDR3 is TGTGCCAGCAGCCCCCGGGGGGCAGGGATAGAGGCTCATGAGCAGTTCTTC.

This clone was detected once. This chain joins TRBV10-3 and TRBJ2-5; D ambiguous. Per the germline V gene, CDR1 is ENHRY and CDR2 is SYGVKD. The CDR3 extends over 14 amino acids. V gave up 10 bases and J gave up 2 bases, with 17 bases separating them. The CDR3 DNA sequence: TGTGCCACCTCCCAAGCTGGAGTACAAGAGACCCAGTACTTC. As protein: CATSQAGVQETQYF.

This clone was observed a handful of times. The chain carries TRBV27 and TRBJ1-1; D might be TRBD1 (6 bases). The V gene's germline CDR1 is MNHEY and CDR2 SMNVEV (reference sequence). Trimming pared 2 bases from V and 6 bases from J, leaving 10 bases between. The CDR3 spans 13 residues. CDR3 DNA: TGTGCCAGCAGTTTAGGACAGTTATCTGAAGCTTTCTTT. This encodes CASSLGQLSEAFF.

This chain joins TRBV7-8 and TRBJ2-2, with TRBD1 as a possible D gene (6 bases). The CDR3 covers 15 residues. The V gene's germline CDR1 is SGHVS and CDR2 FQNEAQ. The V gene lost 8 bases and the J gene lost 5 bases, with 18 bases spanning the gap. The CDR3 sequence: CASCPAARGTGELFF. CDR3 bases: TGTGCCAGCTGCCCGGCAGCTAGGGGGACCGGGGAGCTGTTTTTT.

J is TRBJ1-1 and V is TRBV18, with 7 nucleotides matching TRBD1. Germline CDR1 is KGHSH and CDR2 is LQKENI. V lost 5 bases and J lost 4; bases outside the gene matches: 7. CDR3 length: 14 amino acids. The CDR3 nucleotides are TGTGCCAGCTCATCCGGGACAGCCGGCACTGAAGCTTTCTTT. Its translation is CASSSGTAGTEAFF.

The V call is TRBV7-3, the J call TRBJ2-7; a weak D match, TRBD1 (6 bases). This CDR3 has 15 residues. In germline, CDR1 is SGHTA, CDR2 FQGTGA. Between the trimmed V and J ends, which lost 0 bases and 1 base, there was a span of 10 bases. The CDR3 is CASSLTTGQSYEQYF. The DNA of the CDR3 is TGTGCCAGCAGCTTAACAACTGGACAGTCCTACGAGCAGTACTTC.

The CDR3 DNA sequence: TGTGCCAGCAGCCCGACAGGGGCTAATGAAAAACTGTTTTTT. It translates to CASSPTGANEKLFF. The rearrangement joins TRBV5-6 to TRBJ1-4; 8 positions agree with TRBD1. The CDR3 covers 14 residues. Germline V gene data show CDR1 as SGHDT and CDR2 as YYEEEE. J was trimmed by 3 bases and V by 4 bases; bases with no gene match: 2. Looking up the rest from reference TRBV5-6 and TRBJ1-4 gives the full variable domain: DAGVTQSPTHLIKTRGQQVTLRCSPKSGHDTVSWYQQALGQGPQFIFQYYEEEERQRGNFPDRFSGHQFPNYSSELNVNALLLGDSALYLCASSPTGANEKLFFGSGTQLSVL.

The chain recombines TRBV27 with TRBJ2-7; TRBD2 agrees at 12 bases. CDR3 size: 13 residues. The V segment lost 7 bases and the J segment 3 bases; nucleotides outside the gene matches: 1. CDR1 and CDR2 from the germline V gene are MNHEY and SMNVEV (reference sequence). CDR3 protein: CASKTSGGYEQYF. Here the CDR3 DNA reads TGTGCCAGCAAGACTAGCGGGGGCTACGAGCAGTACTTC.

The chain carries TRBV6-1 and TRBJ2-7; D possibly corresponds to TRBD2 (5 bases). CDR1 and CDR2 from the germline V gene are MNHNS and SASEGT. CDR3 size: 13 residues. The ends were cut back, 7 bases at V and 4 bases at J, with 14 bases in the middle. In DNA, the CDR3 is TGTGCCAGCACACATAACCGGGGTTACGAGCAGTACTTC. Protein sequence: CASTHNRGYEQYF.

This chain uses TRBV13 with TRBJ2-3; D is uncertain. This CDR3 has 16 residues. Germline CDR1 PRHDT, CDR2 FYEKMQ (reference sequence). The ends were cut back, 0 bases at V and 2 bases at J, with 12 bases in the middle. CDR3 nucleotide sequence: TGTGCCAGCAGCTTAGGCGCGAAGCGTACCACAGATACGCAGTATTTT. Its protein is CASSLGAKRTTDTQYF.

The DNA of the CDR3 is TGCGCCAGCAGCATCTCTGACAGGGGGGTCTCTCTTTTCTTC. This gives the protein CASSISDRGVSLFF. This chain links TRBV5-1 with TRBJ2-1, with 9 bases lining up with TRBD1. V trimming: 4 bases; J trimming: 16 bases; junction bases outside the gene matches: 15. The germline V gene has CDR1 SGHRS and CDR2 YFSETQ. The CDR3 is made up of 14 amino acids.

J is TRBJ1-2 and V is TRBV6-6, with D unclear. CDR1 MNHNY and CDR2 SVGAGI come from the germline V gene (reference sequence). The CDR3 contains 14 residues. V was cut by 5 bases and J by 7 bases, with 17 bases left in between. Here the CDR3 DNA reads TGTGCCAGCAGTCTATCCTTGACTCCCGGTGGCTACACCTTC. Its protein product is CASSLSLTPGGYTF.

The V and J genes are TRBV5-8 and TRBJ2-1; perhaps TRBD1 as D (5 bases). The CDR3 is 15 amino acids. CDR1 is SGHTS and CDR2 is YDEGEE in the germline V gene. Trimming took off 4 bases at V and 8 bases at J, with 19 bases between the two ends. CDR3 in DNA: TGTGCCAGCAGCCCGGACACCAATCGGGCCGATGAGCAGTTCTTC. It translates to CASSPDTNRADEQFF.

DNA for the CDR3: TGCAGCGTTGGACGACAAGTCGGTAGAGAGCAGTACTTC. Amino acid sequence: CSVGRQVGREQYF. The genes are TRBV29-1 and TRBJ2-7; D is uncertain. In germline, CDR1 is SQVTM, CDR2 ANQGSEA. The CDR3 has 13 residues. V shed 4 bases and J shed 7 bases, with 17 bases lying between them.

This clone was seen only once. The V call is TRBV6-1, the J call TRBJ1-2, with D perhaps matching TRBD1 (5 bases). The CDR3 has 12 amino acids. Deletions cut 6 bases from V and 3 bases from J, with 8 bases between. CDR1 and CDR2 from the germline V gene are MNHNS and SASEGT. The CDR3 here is CASRVGDYGYTF. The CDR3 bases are TGTGCCAGCAGGGTAGGGGACTATGGCTACACCTTC.